A single sample gave rise to the 18 T cell receptor beta chains below, sequenced in a study of shared clonotypes between healthy human individuals (dated by TCRdb to the early 2020s). The library was built by means of the immunoSEQ multiplex PCR assay. Here the immuneACCESS table is served through TCRdb, limited to in-frame sequences with V and J called. Missing clones are a known gap in these copies; in checked studies unresolved V genes cover under half, and the rest lacks a known reason. The sample table lists approximately 2.4 million clones, nearly 97% of them with a count of one. The ten largest clones take up around 0.13% of the sample. The sequencing sample was made of naive CD4+ T cells sorted from blood. According to the study, the label for this sample's cell subset or site signals: CD45RA+ positively selected. These receptors were obtained from a man in his late teens or twenties in good health.

This CDR3 is CASSLGGTGVETQYF. CDR3 DNA sequence: TGTGCCAGCAGCCTGGGGGGAACAGGGGTGGAGACCCAGTACTTC. This chain connects TRBV28 to TRBJ2-5, with a possible D match to TRBD1 (7 bases). CDR1 and CDR2 (germline): MDHEN, SYDVKM. Trimming removed 6 bases from V and 5 bases from J, with 19 bases in between. This CDR3 region has 15 residues.

The chain combines TRBV30 with TRBJ1-6; the match to TRBD1 covers 8 bases. Per germline, CDR1 GTSNPN and CDR2 SVGIG (reference sequence). The CDR3 runs to 12 residues. The CDR3 loop is CATDRDPSPLHF. CDR3 DNA: TGTGCGACGGACAGGGACCCTTCACCCCTCCACTTT.

The rearrangement joins TRBV5-4 to TRBJ1-2; unclear D gene. Germline-derived CDR1 and CDR2 are SGHNT and YYREEE (reference sequence). This CDR3 is 13 amino acids long. The V and J ends lost 4 bases and 3 bases respectively, with 10 bases between them. CDR3 in DNA: TGTGCCAGCAGCCATGACCGAGACTATGGCTACACCTTC. Its protein product is CASSHDRDYGYTF.

The chain combines TRBV13 with TRBJ1-1, with D unresolved. Trimming pared 2 bases from V and 0 bases from J, leaving 7 bases between. This CDR3 is built from 14 residues. Looked up from germline, CDR1 is PRHDT and CDR2 is FYEKMQ (reference sequence). CDR3 sequence (DNA): TGTGCCAGCAGCTTATTTGTCATGAACACTGAAGCTTTCTTT. Translation: CASSLFVMNTEAFF.

The rearrangement joins TRBV5-5 to TRBJ2-1, with TRBD2 matching 9 bases. This CDR3 comprises 16 residues. Germline V CDR1 and CDR2: SGHKS, YYEKEE (reference sequence). V trimming: 3 bases; J trimming: 6 bases; junction bases outside the gene matches: 10. CDR3 loop: CASSWYGGTSSNEQFF. DNA for the CDR3: TGTGCCAGCAGCTGGTACGGGGGGACTAGCTCCAATGAGCAGTTCTTC.

The chain employs TRBV6-1 and TRBJ2-7, with D perhaps TRBD1 (6 bases). Germline V lookup: CDR1 MNHNS, CDR2 SASEGT. V gave up 4 bases and J gave up 2 bases, with 21 bases separating them. The CDR3 runs to 17 residues. CDR3: CASSVEHFGTWTYEQYF. For the CDR3, the DNA is TGTGCCAGCAGTGTTGAGCATTTTGGGACATGGACCTACGAGCAGTACTTC.

V usage is TRBV7-2 and J usage is TRBJ1-2; D might be TRBD1 (5 bases). CDR1 is SGHTA and CDR2 is FQGNSA in the germline V gene. The V gene lost 0 bases and the J gene lost 1 base, with 12 bases spanning the gap. The length of the CDR3 is 16 residues. The CDR3 bases are TGTGCCAGCAGCTTAGCATGGGCAGGGCTTAACTATGGCTACACCTTC. Protein: CASSLAWAGLNYGYTF.

The rearrangement joins TRBV19 to TRBJ2-2; the match to TRBD1 covers 7 bases. There are 15 residues in the CDR3. V gave up 5 bases and J gave up 1 base; unmatched junction bases: 4. Germline V CDR1 and CDR2: LNHDA, SQIVND (reference sequence). The CDR3, as DNA: TGTGCCAGTAGTCCCGGGACAGAGAACACCGGGGAGCTGTTTTTT. Protein product: CASSPGTENTGELFF.

This sequence joins TRBV18 and TRBJ1-5, with 7 bases lining up with TRBD1. Trimming removed 2 bases from V and 6 bases from J; junction bases left unmatched: 7. This CDR3 contains 15 residues. Germline lookup yields CDR1 KGHSH and CDR2 LQKENI. CDR3 protein: CASSPSTGKVQPQHF. DNA of the CDR3: TGTGCCAGCTCACCATCGACAGGGAAAGTTCAGCCCCAGCATTTT.

The chain recombines TRBV5-1 with TRBJ2-7, with 14 bases identical to TRBD2. Germline CDR1 and CDR2: SGHRS and YFSETQ. The trim removed 4 bases at V and 0 bases at J, leaving 9 bases unmatched. CDR3 length equals 18 residues. As DNA, the CDR3 is TGCGCCAGCAGCGTGGGACTAGCGGGGGCCCTAAGCTCCTACGAGCAGTACTTC. Its translation is CASSVGLAGALSSYEQYF.

The chain carries TRBV2 and TRBJ2-3; D not certain. Trimming pared 6 bases from V and 0 bases from J, leaving 10 bases between. The CDR3 runs 14 residues. CDR1 is SNHLY and CDR2 is FYNNEI in the germline V gene. The CDR3 nucleotides read TGTGCCAGCAGGGTGGCGTCTAGCACAGATACGCAGTATTTT. Residues: CASRVASSTDTQYF.

This rearrangement joins TRBV28 to TRBJ2-7, with D maybe TRBD1 (5 bases). This CDR3 has 16 amino acids. V gave up 7 bases and J gave up 3 bases, with 22 bases separating them. Germline CDR1 reads MDHEN; CDR2 reads SYDVKM. The CDR3 region is CASTLGGAGLIYEQYF. The CDR3 bases are TGTGCCAGCACCTTAGGTGGGGCAGGTCTTATCTACGAGCAGTACTTC.

V usage is TRBV6-1 and J usage is TRBJ2-3, with D perhaps matching TRBD1 (5 bases). V lost 8 bases, J lost 3 bases, and 15 bases lay in between. The CDR3 is 14 residues long. Germline V gives CDR1 MNHNS, CDR2 SASEGT. The CDR3 protein is CASLGLLVTDTQYF. CDR3 DNA: TGTGCCAGCCTGGGGCTCCTCGTTACAGATACGCAGTATTTT.

J is TRBJ1-4 and V is TRBV5-4; TRBD1 matches at 7 bases. The CDR3 runs 16 residues. CDR1 is SGHNT and CDR2 is YYREEE in the germline V gene (reference sequence). Trimming cost V 3 bases and J 7 bases; bases outside gene matches: 12. In DNA, the CDR3 is TGTGCCAGCAGCTCCGCGGGAGCGACAGGGAGTGAAAAACTGTTTTTT. Amino acid sequence: CASSSAGATGSEKLFF.

The rearrangement joins TRBV2 to TRBJ2-3; D call uncertain. CDR3 size: 15 residues. The V gene lost 10 bases and the J gene lost 2 bases, with 19 bases spanning the gap. Germline CDR1 and CDR2: SNHLY and FYNNEI. This CDR3 is CATLAKGSPTDTQYF. CDR3 bases: TGTGCCACCTTAGCAAAGGGTTCCCCCACAGATACGCAGTATTTT.

The chain is built from TRBV7-6 and TRBJ2-5; 11 bases align to TRBD2. Germline-derived CDR1 and CDR2 are SGHVS and FNYEAQ. The V segment lost 5 bases and the J segment 5 bases; nucleotides outside the gene matches: 10. This CDR3 comprises 16 residues. The CDR3 DNA is TGTGCCAGCAGCCCCCGACTAGCGGGGAAGGCGGAGACCCAGTACTTC. Protein product: CASSPRLAGKAETQYF.

For this clone: Compared with germline, one end of the junction differs, possibly owing to a read error. The chain employs TRBV6-1 and TRBJ1-1, with no clear D. CDR3 length equals 12 residues. Germline CDR1 MNHNS, CDR2 SASEGT. In DNA form, the CDR3 reads TGTGCCAGCAGTGAAGCGTCTCTACGGGCAAATTTT. Protein: CASSEASLRANF.

The J gene is TRBJ2-6, the V gene TRBV5-1; no firm D call. Germline CDR1 is SGHRS and CDR2 is YFSETQ. There are 16 residues in the CDR3. Trimming took 0 bases from V and 9 from J, leaving 16 bases between them. In DNA form, the CDR3 reads TGCGCCAGCAGCTTGGGGAGAGGAACTATCTACAACGTCCTGACTTTC. This translates into CASSLGRGTIYNVLTF.